This section outlines one T cell receptor beta chain sequence together with its context. The sample belongs to a study of blood T cells in healthy people across ages. Primers used in a second PCR of about 7 to 12 cycles were a sample-barcoded 5' primer and a J-beta primer mix. TCRdb ran MiXCR on the 5' RACE reads and lists one entry per CDR3 protein. Of some 700,000 distinct CDR3 sequences detected, about a fifth appear once; the ten largest clones hold roughly 22%. This CDR3 comprises 15 residues. Per germline, CDR1 SGHVS and CDR2 FQNEAQ. After removal of 2 bases from V and 7 bases from J, the junction contained 8 bases not matched to a gene.

Sequenced: blood. The TCR originated in a man in his sixties or seventies in good health. The chain has TRBV7-8 and TRBJ1-2; 9 positions match TRBD1. The CDR3 spells CASSLFRTGDRGYTF. The CDR3 DNA is TGTGCCAGCAGCTTATTTAGGACAGGGGATCGTGGCTACACCTTC.